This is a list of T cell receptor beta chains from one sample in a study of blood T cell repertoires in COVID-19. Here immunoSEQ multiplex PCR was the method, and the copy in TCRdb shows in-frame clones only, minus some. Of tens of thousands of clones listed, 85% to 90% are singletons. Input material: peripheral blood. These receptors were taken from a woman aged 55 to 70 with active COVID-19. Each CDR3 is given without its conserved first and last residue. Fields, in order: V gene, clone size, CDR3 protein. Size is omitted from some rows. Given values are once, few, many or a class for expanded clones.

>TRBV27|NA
ASSRGGGMYNEQF
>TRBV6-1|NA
ASSEDWTSGRGVRY
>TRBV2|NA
ASWRGAGWLEQY
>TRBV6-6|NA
ASRTGEDYGYT
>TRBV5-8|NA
ASSLIGGVNEQF
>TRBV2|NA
ASMDFRGSGNTIY
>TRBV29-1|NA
SVEARSGEIQGEQF
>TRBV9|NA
ASSVAPVRDTGELF
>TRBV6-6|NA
ASSPRGGGLHGYT
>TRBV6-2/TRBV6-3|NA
ASSIRDRVFGYT
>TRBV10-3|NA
AISDQGYEQY
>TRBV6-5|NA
ASSPVVSNQPQH
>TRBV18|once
ASSQGDSSYEQY
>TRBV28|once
ASHRSNQPQH
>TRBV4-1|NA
ASSQDRVSRVGDSNQPQH
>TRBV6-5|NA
ASSYSFSSYNEQF
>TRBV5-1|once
ASSRKQGNYGYT
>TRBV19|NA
ASSMRESYNEQF
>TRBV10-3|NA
AISPDTQGLGGYT
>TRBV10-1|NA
ASSGGLAKTGELF
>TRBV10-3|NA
AISEGRGWEDTQY
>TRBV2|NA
ASSDPAGDYEQY
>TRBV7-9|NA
ASTTPLSGSSGANVLT
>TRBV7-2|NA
ASSLEQQRAPYEQY
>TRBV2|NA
ASRSRGHNSPLH
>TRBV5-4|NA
ASSPGTGGAF
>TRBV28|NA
ASSLSGAGGSYEQY
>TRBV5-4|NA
ASSLEGGRERYEQY
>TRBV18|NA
ASSQGTGNLDTQY
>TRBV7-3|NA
ASSQQGGETQY
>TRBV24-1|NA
ATSGLAGGPDTQY
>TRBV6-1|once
ASSDGGRLFNYGYT
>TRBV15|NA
ATSRGTTPEQY
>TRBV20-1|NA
SAVQLQEQF
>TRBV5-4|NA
ASSLAGALADTQY
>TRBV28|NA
ASSWDRLEETQY
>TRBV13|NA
ASSSGQAAYEQY